The T cell receptor beta chain described here comes from a study of cytomegalovirus exposure and HLA in healthy donors. Findings and caveats of the study: Apparent HLA restriction characterized most CMV-associated TCR beta chains in a later analysis. The listing of fewer than 200 TCR beta chains classed them as cytomegalovirus-associated.

The CDR3 has 14 amino acids. V gave up 7 bases and J gave up 4 bases; unmatched junction bases: 7. Looked up from germline, CDR1 is MGHDK and CDR2 is SYGVNS. With respect to this clone: Its specificity is not known.

PCR involved 60 Vbeta and 13 Jbeta primers. Sequencing used immunoSEQ multiplex PCR; TCRdb keeps in-frame clones, though not all of them. The repertoire has fewer than 150,000 clones, 80% of them found once; the top ten carry 2.2%. This TCR came from a man aged 25-40 years in good health and CMV-seronegative. The chain links TRBV25-1 to TRBJ1-2; TRBD1 matches 9 bases. Sequencing was carried out using PBMCs. CDR3 in DNA: TGTGCCAGCACCGAAGGGACAGGGTCCTATGGCTACACCTTC. Its translation is CASTEGTGSYGYTF.